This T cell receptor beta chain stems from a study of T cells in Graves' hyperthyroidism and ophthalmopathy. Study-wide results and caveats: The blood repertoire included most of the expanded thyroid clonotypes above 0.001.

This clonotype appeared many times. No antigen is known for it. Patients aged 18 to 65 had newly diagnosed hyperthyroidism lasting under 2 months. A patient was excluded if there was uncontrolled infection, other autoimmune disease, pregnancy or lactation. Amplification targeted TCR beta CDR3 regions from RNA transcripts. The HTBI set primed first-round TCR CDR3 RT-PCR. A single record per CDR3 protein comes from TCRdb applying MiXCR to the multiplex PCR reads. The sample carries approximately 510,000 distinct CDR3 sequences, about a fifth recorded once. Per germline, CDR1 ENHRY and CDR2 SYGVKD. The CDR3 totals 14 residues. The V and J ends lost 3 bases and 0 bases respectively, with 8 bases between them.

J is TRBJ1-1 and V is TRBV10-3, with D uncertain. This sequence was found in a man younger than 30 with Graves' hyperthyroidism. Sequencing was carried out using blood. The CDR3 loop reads CAISDADLNTEAFF. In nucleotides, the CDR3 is TGTGCCATCAGTGATGCCGATTTGAACACTGAAGCTTTCTTT.